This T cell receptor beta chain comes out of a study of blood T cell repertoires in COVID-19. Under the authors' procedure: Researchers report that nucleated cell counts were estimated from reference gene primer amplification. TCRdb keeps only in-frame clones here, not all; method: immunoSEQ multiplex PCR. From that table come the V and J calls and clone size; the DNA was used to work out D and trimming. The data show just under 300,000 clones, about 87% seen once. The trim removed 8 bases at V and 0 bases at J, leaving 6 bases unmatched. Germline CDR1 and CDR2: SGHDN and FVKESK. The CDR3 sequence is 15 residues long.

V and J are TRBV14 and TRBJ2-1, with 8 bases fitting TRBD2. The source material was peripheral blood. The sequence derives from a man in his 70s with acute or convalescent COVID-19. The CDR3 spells CASRDSGASYNEQFF. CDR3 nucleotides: TGTGCCAGCCGCGATAGCGGGGCCTCCTACAATGAGCAGTTCTTC.